These 30 T cell receptor beta chains share one sample of origin, sequenced in a study of neurological immune-mediated disorders. TCRdb re-derived calls from the 5' RACE reads in MiXCR, one entry per CDR3 protein. This table has around 14,000 distinct CDR3 sequences, 10% appearing once. The sample consisted of PBMCs. The source of these receptors is a woman between 35 and 50 years old in good health.

This clonotype was picked up one time. V usage is TRBV28 and J usage is TRBJ1-5; a weak D match, TRBD1 (6 bases). Trimming pared 5 bases from V and 11 bases from J, leaving 16 bases between. The CDR3 is made up of 13 amino acids. The germline V gene has CDR1 MDHEN and CDR2 SYDVKM. The CDR3 region is CASSLTGTQTQHF. CDR3 in DNA: TGTGCCAGCAGTCTCACAGGGACACAGACCCAGCATTTT.

This clonotype was seen at least ten times. The chain recombines TRBV5-1 with TRBJ2-1; 7 nucleotides agree with TRBD2. CDR1 SGHRS and CDR2 YFSETQ come from the germline V gene. The CDR3 is 16 residues long. V gave up 0 bases and J gave up 5 bases; unmatched junction bases: 8. CDR3 in amino acids: CASSLEGIREDNEQFF. The CDR3 coding sequence is TGCGCCAGCAGCTTGGAGGGGATCCGGGAGGACAATGAGCAGTTCTTC.

This clonotype was observed many times. This chain uses TRBV28 with TRBJ2-2; either TRBD1 or TRBD2 may supply D (6 bases each). The CDR3 contains 12 residues. Germline values: CDR1 MDHEN, CDR2 SYDVKM. With 1 base removed from V and 13 bases from J, the gap between germline ends came to 10 bases. In nucleotides, the CDR3 is TGTGCCAGCAGTTTATCGGGGGCACTGCTGTTTTTT. It translates to CASSLSGALLFF.

This clonotype was detected ten times or more. The V gene is TRBV5-1, the J gene TRBJ2-7; D unclear. The CDR3 has 15 residues. The germline V gene has CDR1 SGHRS and CDR2 YFSETQ. The V and J ends lost 0 bases and 5 bases respectively, with 15 bases between them. CDR3 sequence reads: CASSLEGRRQDEQYF. CDR3 bases: TGCGCCAGCAGCTTGGAGGGTCGGCGGCAGGACGAGCAGTACTTC.

By share, this clonotype ranks as medium-sized. The rearrangement links TRBV12-3 or TRBV12-4 to TRBJ1-1; D is possibly TRBD1 (5 bases). V was trimmed by 6 bases and J by 11 bases, leaving 16 bases between them. CDR3 length: 12 amino acids. Here the CDR3 DNA reads TGTGCCAGCAGCCTTCCGGGGGGGAGGGCTTTCTTT. As protein: CASSLPGGRAFF.

This clonotype was picked up many times. The chain joins TRBV28 to TRBJ2-5, with unresolved D. Germline V gene lookup returns CDR1 MDHEN and CDR2 SYDVKM. Trimming removed 3 bases at V and 5 bases at J, with 10 bases between. CDR3 length equals 13 residues. DNA for the CDR3: TGTGCCAGCAGTTTTTCCGGTTGGGAGACCCAGTACTTC. It translates to CASSFSGWETQYF.

Sample share makes this clonotype medium-sized. This chain joins TRBV5-1 and TRBJ2-2, with D possibly TRBD2 on 6 matching bases. The CDR3 consists of 16 residues. Per the germline V gene, CDR1 is SGHRS and CDR2 is YFSETQ. Trimming took off 0 bases at V and 4 bases at J, with 13 bases between the two ends. CDR3 in DNA: TGCGCCAGCAGCTTGGCCGGAGGGGACTTCACCGGGGAGCTGTTTTTT. Its protein is CASSLAGGDFTGELFF. The variable domain in full, with the rest retrieved from reference TRBV5-1 and TRBJ2-2, is KAGVTQTPRYLIKTRGQQVTLSCSPISGHRSVSWYQQTPGQGLQFLFEYFSETQRNKGNFPGRFSGRQFSNSRSEMNVSTLELGDSALYLCASSLAGGDFTGELFFGEGSRLTVL.

The chain uses TRBV20-1 and TRBJ1-1, with D perhaps matching TRBD1 (5 bases). Germline CDR1 and CDR2: DFQATT and SNEGSKA (reference sequence). The CDR3 length is 12 residues. The germline V and J ends were trimmed by 5 bases and 5 bases, with 12 bases remaining between them. The CDR3 DNA sequence: TGCAGTGCTCCCTTGGGGGATACTGAAGCTTTCTTT. It is translated as CSAPLGDTEAFF.

This clonotype came up many times. The CDR3 bases are TGTGCCAGCAGCCCCCGACAGGGGGACACCGCCTACGAGCAGTACTTC. Translating gives CASSPRQGDTAYEQYF. The chain couples TRBV7-9 to TRBJ2-7; TRBD1 agrees at 9 bases. This CDR3 region has 16 residues. V shed 5 bases and J 2 bases; nucleotides not matched to a gene: 10. From germline, CDR1 is SEHNR and CDR2 FQNEAQ (reference sequence).

This clonotype was detected ten times or more. The chain uses TRBV20-1 and TRBJ2-7; TRBD1 matches at 11 bases. The CDR3 runs 15 residues. V was clipped by 0 bases and J by 2 bases; unmatched bases: 3. In germline, CDR1 is DFQATT, CDR2 SNEGSKA (reference sequence). The CDR3 reads CSARDLGQGAYEQYF. The DNA for the CDR3 is TGCAGTGCTAGAGATTTGGGACAGGGGGCCTACGAGCAGTACTTC.

Judged by abundance, this clonotype is medium-sized. The chain has TRBV20-1 and TRBJ1-2; 12 bases align to TRBD1. V was clipped by 4 bases and J by 5 bases; unmatched bases: 8. CDR3 size: 15 residues. Germline V CDR1 and CDR2: DFQATT, SNEGSKA (reference sequence). The CDR3 DNA reads TGCAGTGCTACCCCGGGACAGGGGGCCGTATATGGCTACACCTTC. Amino acids: CSATPGQGAVYGYTF.

This clonotype was observed at least ten times. The chain has TRBV5-4 and TRBJ2-1, with D possibly TRBD1 on 5 matching bases. Trimming took off 2 bases at V and 10 bases at J, with 7 bases between the two ends. The CDR3 runs to 11 residues. Germline assignment: CDR1 SGHNT and CDR2 YYREEE (reference sequence). The CDR3 nucleotides read TGTGCCAGCAGCTTACAGGCCGAGCAGTTCTTC. Encoded protein: CASSLQAEQFF.

This clonotype was recorded at least ten times. J is TRBJ2-1 and V is TRBV6-5; 10 bases align to TRBD2. V gave up 5 bases and J gave up 9 bases; unmatched junction bases: 10. The germline V gene has CDR1 MNHEY and CDR2 SVGAGI. This CDR3 has 15 residues. The DNA for the CDR3 is TGTGCCAGCAGTCCTGCTAGCGGGAGCAATGGTGAGCAGTTCTTC. Translating gives CASSPASGSNGEQFF.

This clonotype has at least ten counts. The rearrangement joins TRBV27 to TRBJ1-1; possibly TRBD1 for D (6 bases). The CDR3 consists of 16 residues. The V and J ends lost 5 bases and 1 base respectively, with 17 bases between them. Germline CDR1 and CDR2: MNHEY and SMNVEV (reference sequence). This chain's CDR3 is CASSPYFTGSNTEAFF. CDR3 sequence (DNA): TGTGCCAGCAGTCCCTACTTCACAGGGTCGAACACTGAAGCTTTCTTT.

The table lists this clonotype with many counts. The V gene is TRBV5-1, the J gene TRBJ1-5, with 8 bases matching TRBD1. Germline trimming cut 0 bases from V and 2 bases from J; bases unmatched to any gene: 4. The germline V gene has CDR1 SGHRS and CDR2 YFSETQ. The CDR3 is made up of 16 amino acids. This CDR3 is CASSLGTGNGNQPQHF. DNA of the CDR3: TGCGCCAGCAGCTTGGGGACAGGGAACGGCAATCAGCCCCAGCATTTT.

This clonotype was seen many times. The chain joins TRBV28 to TRBJ2-5; maybe TRBD1 (6 bases). The CDR3 covers 16 residues. Germline loops: CDR1 MDHEN, CDR2 SYDVKM. The V end was cut by 5 bases, the J end by 5 bases, with 21 bases between. The DNA for the CDR3 is TGTGCCAGCAGTCTCGTCGCAGGGGCGGTCGGGGAGACCCAGTACTTC. This sequence encodes CASSLVAGAVGETQYF.

This clonotype was recorded at least ten times. This rearrangement joins TRBV20-1 to TRBJ2-7; no reliable D call. CDR3 size: 11 residues. CDR1 is DFQATT, CDR2 SNEGSKA, per germline (reference sequence). The V gene lost 3 bases and the J gene lost 7 bases, with 10 bases spanning the gap. The CDR3 here is CSASVFWEQYF. The CDR3 DNA reads TGCAGTGCTAGCGTGTTTTGGGAGCAGTACTTC.

This clonotype was counted at least ten times. This rearrangement joins TRBV12-3 or TRBV12-4 to TRBJ1-2; D remains ambiguous. This CDR3 contains 13 residues. Trimming removed 1 base at V and 5 bases at J, with 8 bases between. The CDR3 loop is CASSLGPTYGYTF. The CDR3 nucleotides read TGTGCCAGCAGTTTAGGCCCGACATATGGCTACACCTTC.

The table lists this clonotype with many counts. The chain recombines TRBV27 with TRBJ2-2, with 8 bases aligning to TRBD2. The germline V gene encodes CDR1 MNHEY and CDR2 SMNVEV (reference sequence). The CDR3 runs 16 residues. The trim removed 5 bases at V and 0 bases at J, leaving 5 bases unmatched. CDR3: CASSPRLATNTGELFF. The CDR3 coding sequence is TGTGCCAGCAGTCCAAGACTAGCGACGAACACCGGGGAGCTGTTTTTT.

In its sample, this clonotype was seen many times. The gene calls are TRBV20-1 and TRBJ2-1; 15 nucleotides agree with TRBD2. The CDR3 is 16 amino acids. J was trimmed by 7 bases and V by 3 bases; bases with no gene match: 7. Germline V gene lookup returns CDR1 DFQATT and CDR2 SNEGSKA (reference sequence). CDR3 nucleotide sequence: TGCAGTGCTAGCCGCCCCGGACTAGCGGGAGGGAATGAGCAGTTCTTC. Translating it yields CSASRPGLAGGNEQFF.

This clonotype qualifies as medium-sized. The chain combines TRBV5-1 with TRBJ1-1; TRBD1 agrees at 7 bases. This CDR3 contains 12 residues. The ends lost 4 bases at V and 12 bases at J; junction bases unmatched: 9. Germline CDR1 and CDR2: SGHRS and YFSETQ. CDR3 protein: CASSRDRVESFF. DNA of the CDR3: TGCGCCAGCAGCCGAGACAGGGTTGAGTCTTTCTTT.

This rearrangement joins TRBV4-1 to TRBJ1-2, with D maybe TRBD1 (5 bases). Germline CDR1 is MGHRA and CDR2 is YSYEKL. V was trimmed by 0 bases and J by 5 bases, leaving 13 bases between them. The CDR3 contains 15 residues. The CDR3 sequence: CASSQDTGGRYGYTF. DNA of the CDR3: TGCGCCAGCAGCCAAGATACCGGGGGAAGGTATGGCTACACCTTC.

This clonotype was seen ten or more times. Relative to the germline gene, one junction end is altered; a read error may explain this. The genes are TRBV12-3 or TRBV12-4 and TRBJ1-4; D is ambiguous. The CDR3 runs 14 residues. This CDR3 is CASRLDIPNEKLFF. The CDR3 region has the DNA TGTGCCAGCAGATTAGACATACCTAATGAAAAACTGTTTTTT.

This clonotype was counted ten times or more. The chain couples TRBV6-6 to TRBJ1-5; a weak D match, TRBD1 (6 bases). Per germline, CDR1 MNHNY and CDR2 SVGAGI (reference sequence). The CDR3 sequence is 18 residues long. The V end was cut by 2 bases, the J end by 3 bases, with 20 bases between. CDR3 amino acids: CASSYEGGGQRYNQPQHF. CDR3 sequence (DNA): TGTGCCAGCAGTTACGAGGGTGGGGGGCAGAGGTACAATCAGCCCCAGCATTTT.

A remark on this clonotype: A read error may account for a junction end that differs from germline. The V call is TRBV3-1, the J call TRBJ2-7; 7 bases agree with TRBD1. The CDR3 consists of 17 residues. Per the germline V gene, CDR1 is LGHDT and CDR2 is YNNKEL (reference sequence). The CDR3 loop reads CASSPAGTAHPSYEQYF. The CDR3 DNA reads TGTGCCAGTAGCCCCGCCGGGACAGCGCATCCATCCTACGAGCAGTACTTC.

This clonotype was recorded many times. Written as DNA, the CDR3 is TGTGCCAGCAGCTTAGTCCCACAGGGTTTTGGTACAGATACGCAGTATTTT. It yields the protein CASSLVPQGFGTDTQYF. This sequence joins TRBV7-6 and TRBJ2-3, with D perhaps matching TRBD1 (6 bases). The CDR3 totals 17 residues. Between the trimmed V and J ends, which lost 1 base and 3 bases, there was a span of 17 bases. Germline V gene lookup returns CDR1 SGHVS and CDR2 FNYEAQ.

V usage is TRBV28 and J usage is TRBJ1-2; 7 bases are shared with TRBD1. The V and J ends lost 6 bases and 6 bases, in that order; junction bases with no gene match: 4. The CDR3 consists of 12 residues. The germline gives CDR1 MDHEN, CDR2 SYDVKM. The CDR3 nucleotides are TGTGCCAGCAGCGACAGGGAGCATGGCTACACCTTC. It yields the protein CASSDREHGYTF.

The table lists this clonotype with many counts. The J gene is TRBJ1-5, the V gene TRBV20-1, with TRBD1 identical over 7 bases. The CDR3 has 14 amino acids. Germline-derived CDR1 and CDR2 are DFQATT and SNEGSKA (reference sequence). V dropped 7 bases and J dropped 1; count of bases not matched to a gene: 7. CDR3 in amino acids: CSGGRGQSNQPQHF. The CDR3 DNA reads as TGCAGTGGAGGGAGGGGACAGAGCAATCAGCCCCAGCATTTT.

This clonotype was counted many times. V and J are TRBV7-8 and TRBJ2-7; TRBD2 agrees at 8 bases. This CDR3 contains 16 residues. Germline V CDR1 and CDR2: SGHVS, FQNEAQ. V was pared by 1 base and J by 0 bases, with 5 bases of the junction left unmatched. For the CDR3, the DNA is TGTGCCAGCAGCTTAGGGACTAGCCTCAGCTCCTACGAGCAGTACTTC. It encodes CASSLGTSLSSYEQYF.

This clonotype occurred many times. The rearrangement links TRBV7-2 to TRBJ2-5, with D perhaps matching TRBD2 (5 bases). From germline, CDR1 is SGHTA and CDR2 FQGNSA. This CDR3 has 12 residues. Trimming shortened V by 8 bases and J by 4 bases, and 11 bases separated the two germline ends. The CDR3 here is CASLRVGETQYF. CDR3 bases: TGTGCCAGCTTGAGGGTTGGAGAGACCCAGTACTTC.